The rows below give T cell receptor beta chains drawn from one sample of a study of blood T cell repertoires in COVID-19. The protocol was immunoSEQ multiplex PCR, while the TCRdb copy is restricted to in-frame clones and leaves out a portion. The sample has 180,000 or so clones; approximately 87% are singletons. The sequenced sample was peripheral blood. All receptors derive from a young man with active or convalescent COVID-19. CDR3s include the opening cysteine and the closing phenylalanine or tryptophan. D genes are given only for firm matches. For some rows the clone size is stated as once, few or many, or as a class when expanded; others skip it.

clone size: .
J gene: TRBJ1-2
V gene: TRBV11-2
D gene: TRBD1
CDR3 DNA: TGTGCCAGCAGCTTAGACAGGGGGCTTGGCTACACCTTC
CDR3 protein: CASSLDRGLGYTF

clone size: .
J gene: TRBJ1-1
V gene: TRBV7-2
D gene: .
CDR3 DNA: TGTGCCAGCAGCTTAAGACTTCGGGGGGATGTGACTGAAGCTTTCTTT
CDR3 protein: CASSLRLRGDVTEAFF

clone size: .
J gene: TRBJ1-1
V gene: TRBV11-3
D gene: .
CDR3 DNA: TGTGCCAGCAGCGTGACACACAGCACTAGTAGTATAGGGGCTTTCTTT
CDR3 protein: CASSVTHSTSSIGAFF

clone size: .
J gene: TRBJ2-2
V gene: TRBV6-5
D gene: .
CDR3 DNA: TGTGCCAGCAATCAGGGGGAGCTGTTTTTT
CDR3 protein: CASNQGELFF

clone size: .
J gene: TRBJ1-1
V gene: TRBV5-1
D gene: TRBD1
CDR3 DNA: TGCGCCAGCAGCTGGGACAGGAACACTGAAGCTTTCTTT
CDR3 protein: CASSWDRNTEAFF

clone size: .
J gene: TRBJ1-1
V gene: TRBV6-1
D gene: .
CDR3 DNA: TGTGCCAGCAGTGAAGCGATAGAAGGAACAGGGAGTTCTTTT
CDR3 protein: CASSEAIEGTGSSF

clone size: .
J gene: TRBJ2-2
V gene: TRBV30
D gene: TRBD1
CDR3 DNA: TGTGCCTGGAGTCAGGGGGTTCCCGGGGAGCTGTTTTTT
CDR3 protein: CAWSQGVPGELFF

clone size: .
J gene: TRBJ1-2
V gene: TRBV5-6
D gene: TRBD1
CDR3 DNA: TGTGCCAGCAGCTTGGGCGGGACAGGGGATAACTATGGCTACACCTTC
CDR3 protein: CASSLGGTGDNYGYTF

clone size: .
J gene: TRBJ1-2
V gene: TRBV6-5
D gene: TRBD1
CDR3 DNA: TGTGCCAGCTCAATCAGACAGGGGGGGGGCTACACCTTC
CDR3 protein: CASSIRQGGGYTF

clone size: few
J gene: TRBJ1-5
V gene: TRBV4-1
D gene: .
CDR3 DNA: TGCGCCAGCAGCCAAGAGCAAGGGGACAATCAGCCCCAGCATTTT
CDR3 protein: CASSQEQGDNQPQHF

clone size: .
J gene: TRBJ1-5
V gene: TRBV7-2
D gene: TRBD1
CDR3 DNA: TGTGCCAGCAGCCCCGACAGGGGACCCAATCAGCCCCAGCATTTT
CDR3 protein: CASSPDRGPNQPQHF

clone size: .
J gene: TRBJ2-1
V gene: TRBV4-2
D gene: TRBD1
CDR3 DNA: TGTGCCAGCAGCCATCCTAAGGGGGCGGGTGAGCAGTTCTTC
CDR3 protein: CASSHPKGAGEQFF

clone size: .
J gene: TRBJ1-5
V gene: TRBV5-1
D gene: .
CDR3 DNA: TGCGCCAGCAGCTTGGGGCCCGATCAGCCCCAGCATTTT
CDR3 protein: CASSLGPDQPQHF

clone size: .
J gene: TRBJ2-6
V gene: TRBV4-2
D gene: TRBD1
CDR3 DNA: TGTGCCAGCAGCCAAGGTACCCAGGGGGCGCTCGGGGCCAACGTCCTGACTTTC
CDR3 protein: CASSQGTQGALGANVLTF

clone size: .
J gene: TRBJ1-1
V gene: TRBV24-1
D gene: .
CDR3 DNA: TGTGCCACCAGTGATCTTGTTGAAGCTTTCTTT
CDR3 protein: CATSDLVEAFF

clone size: .
J gene: TRBJ2-1
V gene: TRBV10-3
D gene: TRBD2
CDR3 DNA: TGTGCCATCAGTGAGTCAAAGCGGGAGGCGTTCTTC
CDR3 protein: CAISESKREAFF

clone size: .
J gene: TRBJ2-7
V gene: TRBV7-6
D gene: TRBD2
CDR3 DNA: TGTGCCAGCAGCCCTGGGGGGACTAGCGGGACTTCCTACGAGCAGTACTTC
CDR3 protein: CASSPGGTSGTSYEQYF